This is a list of T cell receptor beta chains from one sample in a study of T cells in Graves' hyperthyroidism and ophthalmopathy. TCRdb recomputed calls from the multiplex PCR reads with MiXCR, one row per CDR3 protein. In the table there are about 840,000 distinct CDR3 sequences, 38% of which are singletons. Input material: blood. The receptor set was obtained from a man between 18 and 35 years old with Graves' hyperthyroidism. CDR3s include the opening cysteine and the closing phenylalanine or tryptophan. The order of the fields is CDR3 DNA, CDR3 protein, clone size, V gene, D gene, J gene. The D gene is left open where the match is weak. Not all rows give a size; the values are once, few, many and, for expanded clones, a class.

CDR3 DNA: TGCAGTGCTAGCCACGGGGACAGGGCGCTAATTTACGAGCAGTACTTC
CDR3 protein: CSASHGDRALIYEQYF
clone size: few
V gene: TRBV20-1
D gene: TRBD1
J gene: TRBJ2-7

CDR3 DNA: TGTGCCAGCATGCCGGGTTACTCCTACGAGCAGTACTTC
CDR3 protein: CASMPGYSYEQYF
clone size: -
V gene: TRBV7-2
D gene: -
J gene: TRBJ2-7

CDR3 DNA: TGTGCCAGCAGAGGGGCACCGGGACAGGGGGAGGGCGAGCAGTACTTC
CDR3 protein: CASRGAPGQGEGEQYF
clone size: -
V gene: TRBV11-1
D gene: TRBD1
J gene: TRBJ2-7

CDR3 DNA: TGCGCCAGCAGTTGGGACAGGGGGGCCCTCACGTTCTATGGCTACACCTTC
CDR3 protein: CASSWDRGALTFYGYTF
clone size: -
V gene: TRBV10-2
D gene: TRBD1
J gene: TRBJ1-2

CDR3 DNA: TGCAGTGCTGGTATGAATGGCAATCAGCCCCAGCATTTT
CDR3 protein: CSAGMNGNQPQHF
clone size: -
V gene: TRBV20-1
D gene: -
J gene: TRBJ1-5

CDR3 DNA: TGTGCCAGCAGCTTAGACGGGATGAACACCGGGGAGCTGTTTTTT
CDR3 protein: CASSLDGMNTGELFF
clone size: -
V gene: TRBV11-2
D gene: -
J gene: TRBJ2-2

CDR3 DNA: TGTGCCAGCAGTGTGGGGCTAGCGGGAGACGCCGGGGAGCTGTTTTTT
CDR3 protein: CASSVGLAGDAGELFF
clone size: -
V gene: TRBV10-3
D gene: TRBD2
J gene: TRBJ2-2

CDR3 DNA: TGTGCCAGCAGCGTCGACAGGCTTCAGGGTTCACCCCTCCACTTT
CDR3 protein: CASSVDRLQGSPLHF
clone size: -
V gene: TRBV5-5
D gene: -
J gene: TRBJ1-6

CDR3 DNA: TGCAGTGCTAGAGATGGGAGACAGCTGGGAAACACCATATATTTT
CDR3 protein: CSARDGRQLGNTIYF
clone size: many
V gene: TRBV20-1
D gene: -
J gene: TRBJ1-3

CDR3 DNA: TGTGCCAGCAGCTTGGAGGCGGGGATTGAAAAACTGTTTTTT
CDR3 protein: CASSLEAGIEKLFF
clone size: once
V gene: TRBV7-6
D gene: -
J gene: TRBJ1-4

CDR3 DNA: TGCGCCAGCAGTGAAGCCTGGTCCTACGAGCAGTACTTC
CDR3 protein: CASSEAWSYEQYF
clone size: many
V gene: TRBV10-2
D gene: -
J gene: TRBJ2-7

CDR3 DNA: TGCGCCAGCAGCCCGACCGTCTCAGGGGGCAGGACCTACGAGCAGTACTTC
CDR3 protein: CASSPTVSGGRTYEQYF
clone size: -
V gene: TRBV5-1
D gene: TRBD1
J gene: TRBJ2-7

CDR3 DNA: TGTGCCAGCGCCAGGGGGCAGGGGAACACTGAAGCTTTCTTT
CDR3 protein: CASARGQGNTEAFF
clone size: many
V gene: TRBV9
D gene: TRBD1
J gene: TRBJ1-1

CDR3 DNA: TGCAGCGTGGGGACTAGCGGGTACAATGAAGCTTTCTTT
CDR3 protein: CSVGTSGYNEAFF
clone size: -
V gene: TRBV29-1
D gene: -
J gene: TRBJ1-1

CDR3 DNA: TGTGCCAGCCGAACAGGCCCCGAAGCTTTCTTT
CDR3 protein: CASRTGPEAFF
clone size: few
V gene: TRBV4-2
D gene: -
J gene: TRBJ1-1

CDR3 DNA: TGTGCCACCAGCCCCCGACAGACCTACGAGCAGTACTTC
CDR3 protein: CATSPRQTYEQYF
clone size: -
V gene: TRBV15
D gene: -
J gene: TRBJ2-7

CDR3 DNA: TGCGCCAGCAGCCAAGGGGGGGTCACCGGGGAGCTGTTTTTT
CDR3 protein: CASSQGGVTGELFF
clone size: -
V gene: TRBV5-1
D gene: -
J gene: TRBJ2-2

CDR3 DNA: TGTGCCACCAGCACCGGGACAGGTAGTTATTCGCCCCAGCATTTT
CDR3 protein: CATSTGTGSYSPQHF
clone size: -
V gene: TRBV15
D gene: TRBD1
J gene: TRBJ1-5

CDR3 DNA: TGTGCCAGCAGTCAGAAACCGACAGGGTACACCGGGGAGCTGTTTTTT
CDR3 protein: CASSQKPTGYTGELFF
clone size: -
V gene: TRBV19
D gene: TRBD1
J gene: TRBJ2-2

CDR3 DNA: TGCGCCAGCAGCTTCGAGACAGGGGACTACGAGCAGTACTTC
CDR3 protein: CASSFETGDYEQYF
clone size: -
V gene: TRBV5-1
D gene: TRBD1
J gene: TRBJ2-7

CDR3 DNA: TGTGCCAGCAGTTACAGGGGAGGGGCCAACGTCCTGACTTTC
CDR3 protein: CASSYRGGANVLTF
clone size: few
V gene: TRBV6-5
D gene: -
J gene: TRBJ2-6

CDR3 DNA: TGTGCCAGCAGTTTACGGGGGACTTCCGGACTTAAAGAGACCCAGTACTTC
CDR3 protein: CASSLRGTSGLKETQYF
clone size: -
V gene: TRBV6-5
D gene: -
J gene: TRBJ2-5

CDR3 DNA: TGTGCCAGCAGCTTGGGCCTAGCGGGAGGTTTAGCCTACGAGCAGTACTTC
CDR3 protein: CASSLGLAGGLAYEQYF
clone size: -
V gene: TRBV2
D gene: TRBD2
J gene: TRBJ2-7

CDR3 DNA: TGCAGCGTTGAAGTGGCATCCCAGGGGTACGAGCAGTACTTC
CDR3 protein: CSVEVASQGYEQYF
clone size: -
V gene: TRBV29-1
D gene: -
J gene: TRBJ2-7